The T cell receptor beta chain under discussion was sequenced for a study of T cells in tuberculosis listed by TCRdb under 2018. As for the study more broadly: The study combined CD1B tetramers and high-throughput TCR immunosequencing to characterize T cells specific for the mycobacterial lipid antigen glucose monomycolate (GMM). In a South African clinical cohort, IGRA-negative adolescents, IGRA-positive adolescents with latent tuberculosis and adults with active tuberculosis were compared, with some 11 people in each group.

About this clone itself: The target of this receptor is not known. Within one base of it there is no much larger clone, and no base qualities were kept.

At study entry, adolescents were screened for latent tuberculosis infection using a tuberculin skin test and the QuantiFERON-TB GOLD In-Tube IGRA. Immunosequencing was performed on unsorted cryopreserved PBMC and covered 100,000 or so T cells per clinical donor on average. Eleven high schools in the Worcester region of the Western Cape, South Africa, served as enrollment sites for adolescents aged 12 to 18 years. Around 10 M. tuberculosis-infected adolescents and some 10 uninfected adolescents were selected, with the two groups matched for age and sex. For the adolescents, PBMC were isolated by density centrifugation from freshly drawn heparinized blood and then cryopreserved. Beyond this particular receptor, the publication reports: Compared with IGRA-negative controls, TCR-alpha repertoires from active tuberculosis had smaller mean NN-distances to GMM-specific TCRs, which suggests that these TCRs underwent clonal expansion. A classifier using the diverse GMM-specific repertoire reached about 90% accuracy (AUROC approximately 0.9), compared with 60% to 75% accuracy using GEM motif frequencies. Smaller NN-distances were partly driven by shorter CDR3-alpha lengths in active tuberculosis patients, and statistical significance was not reached for the TCR-beta difference. Clinical samples were chosen by availability of cryopreserved specimens, and active tuberculosis cases were adults while controls were adolescents.

Unmatched junction bases come to 3, with V trimmed by 1 base and J by 5 bases. Taken from the germline V gene (reference sequence), the CDR1 and CDR2 loops are SGHNT and YYREEE. The CDR3 has 14 amino acids, counting the end cysteine and phenylalanine. Solely the CDR3 DNA is kept, with 42 bases framed from the first base. The immunoSEQ multiplex PCR assay was used to generate TCR libraries, with TCR-beta and/or TCR-alpha/delta assays applied to each sample. Amplified TCR libraries were sequenced on the Illumina high-throughput platform. The paper's data handling went like this. Clustering and dimensionality reduction relied on pairwise TCRdist distances among GMM-specific receptors from T cells that were either sorted ex vivo or expanded in vitro. Each clinical repertoire was scored by mean NN-distance, the average TCRdist to the nearest 10% of tetramer-positive reference sequences. GEM TCR motif frequency was calculated as the fraction of unique TCRs that matched known GEM sequences in V/J usage and CDR3 length. Linear discriminant analysis with leave-one-out cross-validation, implemented in scikit-learn, was used to classify active tuberculosis. TCRdb's version of the immuneACCESS table is confined to in-frame rearrangements and falls short of the full clone set. An unresolved V gene accounts for under half of the shortfall where checked; the remainder is of unknown origin. D and trimming come from the DNA, and the V and J calls and clone size come from that table. This sample has under 40,000 clones in its table, and roughly 92% of those were observed once. The top ten hold about 2.2% of the sample.

Sequences were obtained from PBMCs. Rearrangement joined TRBV5-4 to TRBJ1-3, and 7 junctional nucleotides match TRBD1. The sequence came from a donor aged 10-29 years with latent tuberculosis or without tuberculosis infection. For the CDR3, the sequence is CASSLRGPRNTIYF. The DNA sequence reads TGTGCCAGCAGCTTGAGGGGGCCGCGAAACACCATATATTTT.